Each of the 5 T cell receptor beta chains below was sequenced from the same sample in a study of blood T cell repertoires in COVID-19. The assay was immunoSEQ multiplex PCR, and TCRdb's table has in-frame clones only and misses some. The sample consists of approximately 240,000 clones, 65% to 85% of them appearing once. The specimen was peripheral blood. The receptors stem from a woman aged 25 to 39 who had recovered from COVID-19.

The rearrangement joins TRBV28 to TRBJ1-3; D not certain. V was shortened by 2 bases and J by 0 bases, with 5 bases between the two germline ends. The CDR3 totals 14 residues. Germline lookup yields CDR1 MDHEN and CDR2 SYDVKM. The CDR3 loop is CASSLVSSGNTIYF. DNA for the CDR3: TGTGCCAGCAGTTTAGTCAGCTCTGGAAACACCATATATTTT.

There are a few counts of this clone. V and J are TRBV7-2 and TRBJ2-3; TRBD1 matches 12 bases. The CDR3 totals 17 residues. Germline CDR1 and CDR2: SGHTA and FQGNSA. V shed 1 base, J shed 8 bases, and the junction held 10 bases outside the gene matches. The DNA of the CDR3 is TGTGCCAGCAGCTTAGGTTGGGGACAGGGGGCGCGGGGTACGCAGTATTTT. This translates into CASSLGWGQGARGTQYF.

The V gene is TRBV28, the J gene TRBJ2-1; maybe TRBD1 (6 bases). Germline V gives CDR1 MDHEN, CDR2 SYDVKM. The CDR3 runs to 17 residues. Between the trimmed V and J ends, which lost 5 bases and 0 bases, there was a span of 17 bases. CDR3 nucleotides: TGTGCCAGCAGTACATCAGGGGTCTTCATCTCCTACAATGAGCAGTTCTTC. Translation: CASSTSGVFISYNEQFF.

The V gene is TRBV6-2 or TRBV6-3, the J gene TRBJ2-7; 8 bases fit TRBD2. There are 13 residues in the CDR3. The V gene's germline CDR1 is MNHEY and CDR2 SVGEGT. Trimming removed 2 bases from V and 5 bases from J; junction bases left unmatched: 2. The CDR3 DNA follows: TGTGCCAGCAGTTACAGCGGGAGTAACGAGCAGTACTTC. This translates into CASSYSGSNEQYF.

This chain joins TRBV2 and TRBJ2-3; D is perhaps TRBD2 (5 bases). Germline CDR1 reads SNHLY; CDR2 reads FYNNEI. This CDR3 contains 15 residues. Trimming took 2 bases from V and 3 from J, leaving 12 bases between them. The CDR3 region has the DNA TGTGCCAGCAGTGAACTGGGGAGTGGAACAGATACGCAGTATTTT. Protein: CASSELGSGTDTQYF.